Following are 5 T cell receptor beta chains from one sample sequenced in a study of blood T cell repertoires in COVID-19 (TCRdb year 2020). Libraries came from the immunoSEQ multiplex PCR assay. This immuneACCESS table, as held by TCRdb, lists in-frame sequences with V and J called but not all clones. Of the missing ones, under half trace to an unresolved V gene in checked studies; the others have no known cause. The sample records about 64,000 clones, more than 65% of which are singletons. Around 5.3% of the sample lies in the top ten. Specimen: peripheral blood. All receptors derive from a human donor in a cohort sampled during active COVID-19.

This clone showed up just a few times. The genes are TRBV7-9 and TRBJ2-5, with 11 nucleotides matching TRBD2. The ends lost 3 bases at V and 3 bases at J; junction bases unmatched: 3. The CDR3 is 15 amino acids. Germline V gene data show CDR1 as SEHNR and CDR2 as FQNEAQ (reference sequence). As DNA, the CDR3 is TGTGCCAGCAGCTTTGAGACTAGCGGGGAAGAGACCCAGTACTTC. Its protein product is CASSFETSGEETQYF.

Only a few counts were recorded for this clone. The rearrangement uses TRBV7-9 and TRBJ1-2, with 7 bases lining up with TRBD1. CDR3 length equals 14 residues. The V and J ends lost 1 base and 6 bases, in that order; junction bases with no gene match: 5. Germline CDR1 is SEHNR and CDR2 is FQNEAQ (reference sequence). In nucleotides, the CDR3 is TGTGCCAGCAGCTTAGTTAAGGGGGCGGATGGCTACACCTTC. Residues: CASSLVKGADGYTF.

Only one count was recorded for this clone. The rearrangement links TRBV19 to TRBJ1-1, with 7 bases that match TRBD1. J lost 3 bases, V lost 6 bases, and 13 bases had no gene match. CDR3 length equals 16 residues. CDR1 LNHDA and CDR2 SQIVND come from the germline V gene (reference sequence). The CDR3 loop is CASRRGTAAGDTEAFF. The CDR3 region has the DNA TGTGCCAGTAGAAGAGGGACAGCCGCGGGCGACACTGAAGCTTTCTTT.

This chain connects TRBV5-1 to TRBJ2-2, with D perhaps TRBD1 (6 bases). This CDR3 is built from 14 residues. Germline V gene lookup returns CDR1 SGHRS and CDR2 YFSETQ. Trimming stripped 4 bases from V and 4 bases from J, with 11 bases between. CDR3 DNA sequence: TGCGCCAGCAGCCAGGGACAAAGCACCGGGGAGCTGTTTTTT. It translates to CASSQGQSTGELFF.

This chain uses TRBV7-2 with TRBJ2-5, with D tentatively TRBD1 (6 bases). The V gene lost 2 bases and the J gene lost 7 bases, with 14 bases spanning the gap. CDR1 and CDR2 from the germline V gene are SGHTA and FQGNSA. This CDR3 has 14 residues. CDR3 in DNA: TGTGCCAGCAGCTTATCGGACAGAACCGGGACCCAGTACTTC. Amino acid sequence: CASSLSDRTGTQYF.